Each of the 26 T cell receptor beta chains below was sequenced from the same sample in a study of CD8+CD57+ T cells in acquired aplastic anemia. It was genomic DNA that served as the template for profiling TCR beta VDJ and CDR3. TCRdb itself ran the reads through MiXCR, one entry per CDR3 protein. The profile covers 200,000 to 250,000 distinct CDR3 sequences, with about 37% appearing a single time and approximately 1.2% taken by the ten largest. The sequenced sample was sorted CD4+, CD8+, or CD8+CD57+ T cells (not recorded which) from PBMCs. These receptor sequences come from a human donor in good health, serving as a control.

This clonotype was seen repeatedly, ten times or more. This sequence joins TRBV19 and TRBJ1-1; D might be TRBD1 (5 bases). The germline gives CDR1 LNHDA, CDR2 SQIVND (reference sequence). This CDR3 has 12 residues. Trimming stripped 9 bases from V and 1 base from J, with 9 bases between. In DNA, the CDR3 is TGTGCCAGCGGACAACCGAACACTGAAGCTTTCTTT. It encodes CASGQPNTEAFF. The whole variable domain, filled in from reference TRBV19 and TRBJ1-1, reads DGGITQSPKYLFRKEGQNVTLSCEQNLNHDAMYWYRQDPGQGLRLIYYSQIVNDFQKGDIAEGYSVSREKKESFPLTVTSAQKNPTAFYLCASGQPNTEAFFGQGTRLTVV.

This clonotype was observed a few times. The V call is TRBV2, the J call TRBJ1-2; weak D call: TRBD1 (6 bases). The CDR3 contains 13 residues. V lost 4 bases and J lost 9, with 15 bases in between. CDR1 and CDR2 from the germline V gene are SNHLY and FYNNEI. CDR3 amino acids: CASSGGGSISYTF. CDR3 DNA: TGTGCCAGCAGTGGAGGGGGATCTATTAGCTACACCTTC.

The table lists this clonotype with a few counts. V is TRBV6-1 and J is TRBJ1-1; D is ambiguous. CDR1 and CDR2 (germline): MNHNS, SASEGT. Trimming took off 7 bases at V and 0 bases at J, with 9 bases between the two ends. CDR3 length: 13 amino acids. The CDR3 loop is CASTTSMNTEAFF. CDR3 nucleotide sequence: TGTGCCAGCACCACGTCTATGAACACTGAAGCTTTCTTT.

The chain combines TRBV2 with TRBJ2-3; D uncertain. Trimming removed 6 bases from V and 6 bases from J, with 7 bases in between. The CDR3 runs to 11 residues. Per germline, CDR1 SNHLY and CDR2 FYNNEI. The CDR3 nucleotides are TGTGCCAGCAGGTCGGAGGATACGCAGTATTTT. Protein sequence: CASRSEDTQYF.

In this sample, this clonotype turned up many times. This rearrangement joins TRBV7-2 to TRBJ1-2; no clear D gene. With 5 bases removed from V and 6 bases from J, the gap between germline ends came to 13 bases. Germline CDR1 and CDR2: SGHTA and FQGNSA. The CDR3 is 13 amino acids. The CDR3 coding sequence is TGTGCCAGCAGCCTAAGGGCAGGAAATGGCTACACCTTC. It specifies CASSLRAGNGYTF.

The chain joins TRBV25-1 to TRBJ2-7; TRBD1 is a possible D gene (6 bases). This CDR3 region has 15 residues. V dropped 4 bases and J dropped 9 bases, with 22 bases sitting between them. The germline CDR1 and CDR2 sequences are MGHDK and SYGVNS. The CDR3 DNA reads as TGTGCCAGCAGTGGCGTGGTGGCAGGGGTCTTTTGGCAGTACTTC. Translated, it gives CASSGVVAGVFWQYF.

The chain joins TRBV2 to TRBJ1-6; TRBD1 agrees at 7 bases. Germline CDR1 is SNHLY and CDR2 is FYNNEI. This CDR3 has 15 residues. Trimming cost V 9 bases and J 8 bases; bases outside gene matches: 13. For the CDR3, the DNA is TGTGCCAGTAGTTCGACAGGGACCCAAGATTCACCCCTCCACTTT. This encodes CASSSTGTQDSPLHF.

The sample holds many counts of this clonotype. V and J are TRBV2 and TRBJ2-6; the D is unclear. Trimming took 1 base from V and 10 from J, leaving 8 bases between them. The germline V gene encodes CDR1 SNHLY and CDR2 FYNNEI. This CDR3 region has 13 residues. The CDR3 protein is CASSEESRNVLTF. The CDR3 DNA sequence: TGTGCCAGCAGTGAAGAGAGCAGAAACGTCCTGACTTTC. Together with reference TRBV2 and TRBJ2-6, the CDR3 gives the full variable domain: EPEVTQTPSHQVTQMGQEVILRCVPISNHLYFYWYRQILGQKVEFLVSFYNNEISEKSEIFDDQFSVERPDGSNFTLKIRSTKLEDSAMYFCASSEESRNVLTFGAGSRLTVL.

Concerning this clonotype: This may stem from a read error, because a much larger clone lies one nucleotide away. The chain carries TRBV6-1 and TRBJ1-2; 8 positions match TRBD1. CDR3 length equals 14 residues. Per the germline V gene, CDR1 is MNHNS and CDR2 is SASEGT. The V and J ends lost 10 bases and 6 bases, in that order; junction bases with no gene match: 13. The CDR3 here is CATPRDDRGHGYTF. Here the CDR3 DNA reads TGTGCCACCCCACGGGACGACAGGGGCCATGGCTACACCTTC.

The CDR3 sequence: CASSQDLARDSGNTIYF. CDR3 nucleotides: TGCGCCAGCAGCCAAGATCTCGCACGAGACTCTGGAAACACCATATATTTT. The chain employs TRBV4-1 and TRBJ1-3, with D uncertain. Germline V gene sequence: CDR1 MGHRA, CDR2 YSYEKL. V was trimmed by 0 bases and J by 0 bases, leaving 12 bases between them. The CDR3 is made up of 17 amino acids.

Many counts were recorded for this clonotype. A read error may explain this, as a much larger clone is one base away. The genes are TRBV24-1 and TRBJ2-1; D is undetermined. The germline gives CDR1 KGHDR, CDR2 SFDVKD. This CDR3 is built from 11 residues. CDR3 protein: CATSGNNGQFF. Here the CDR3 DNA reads TGTGCCACCAGTGGGAACAATGGGCAGTTCTTC.

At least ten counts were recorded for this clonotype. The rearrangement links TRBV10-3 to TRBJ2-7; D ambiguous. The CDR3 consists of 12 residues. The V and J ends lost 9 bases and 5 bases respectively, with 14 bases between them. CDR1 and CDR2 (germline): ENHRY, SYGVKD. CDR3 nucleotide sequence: TGTGCCATAGGGAATGGGGTCGACGAGCAGTACTTC. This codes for CAIGNGVDEQYF.

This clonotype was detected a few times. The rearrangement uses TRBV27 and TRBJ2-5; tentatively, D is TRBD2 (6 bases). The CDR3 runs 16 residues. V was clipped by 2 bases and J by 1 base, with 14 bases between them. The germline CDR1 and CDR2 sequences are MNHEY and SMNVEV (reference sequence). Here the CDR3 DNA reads TGTGCCAGCAGTTTAGTACGGGGGAATTCCCAAGAGACCCAGTACTTC. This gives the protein CASSLVRGNSQETQYF.

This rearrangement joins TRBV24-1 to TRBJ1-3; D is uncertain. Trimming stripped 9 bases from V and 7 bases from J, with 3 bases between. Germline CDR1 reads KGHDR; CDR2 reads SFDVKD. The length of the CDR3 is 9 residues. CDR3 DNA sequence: TGTGCCACCGGTAACACCATATATTTT. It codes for CATGNTIYF.

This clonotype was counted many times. The CDR3 loop is CSASTSDTDTQYF. CDR3 DNA sequence: TGCAGTGCTAGTACTAGTGACACAGATACGCAGTATTTT. V is TRBV20-1 and J is TRBJ2-3; maybe TRBD2 (5 bases). Per germline, CDR1 DFQATT and CDR2 SNEGSKA (reference sequence). Trimming took off 3 bases at V and 2 bases at J, with 9 bases between the two ends. The CDR3 consists of 13 residues.

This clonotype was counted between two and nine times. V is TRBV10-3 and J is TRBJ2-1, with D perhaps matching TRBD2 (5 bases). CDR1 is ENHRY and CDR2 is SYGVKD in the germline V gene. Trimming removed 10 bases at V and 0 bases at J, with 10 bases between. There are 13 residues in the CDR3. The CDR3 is CATGLTSYNEQFF. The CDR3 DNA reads TGTGCCACCGGACTGACCTCCTACAATGAGCAGTTCTTC.

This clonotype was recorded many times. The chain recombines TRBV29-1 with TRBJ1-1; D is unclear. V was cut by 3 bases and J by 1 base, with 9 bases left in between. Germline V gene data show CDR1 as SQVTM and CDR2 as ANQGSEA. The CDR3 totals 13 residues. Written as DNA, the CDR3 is TGCAGCGTTGAGCGCAGTGAGAACACTGAAGCTTTCTTT. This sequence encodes CSVERSENTEAFF. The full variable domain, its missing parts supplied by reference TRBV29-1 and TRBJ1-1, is SAVISQKPSRDICQRGTSLTIQCQVDSQVTMMFWYRQQPGQSLTLIATANQGSEATYESGFVIDKFPISRPNLTFSTLTVSNMSPEDSSIYLCSVERSENTEAFFGQGTRLTVV.

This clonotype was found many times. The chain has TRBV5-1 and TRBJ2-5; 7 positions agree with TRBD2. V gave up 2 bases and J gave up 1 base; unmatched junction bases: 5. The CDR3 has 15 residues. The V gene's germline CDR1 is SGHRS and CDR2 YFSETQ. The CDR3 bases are TGCGCCAGCAGCTTCCCGTGGGAGGGCCAAGAGACCCAGTACTTC. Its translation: CASSFPWEGQETQYF.

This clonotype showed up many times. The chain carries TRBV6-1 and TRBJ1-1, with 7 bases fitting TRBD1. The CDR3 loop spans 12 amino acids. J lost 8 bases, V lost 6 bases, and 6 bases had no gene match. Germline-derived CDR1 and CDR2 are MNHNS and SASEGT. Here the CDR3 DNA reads TGTGCCAGCAGCCCTTCGGACAGGGAAGCTTTCTTT. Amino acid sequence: CASSPSDREAFF.

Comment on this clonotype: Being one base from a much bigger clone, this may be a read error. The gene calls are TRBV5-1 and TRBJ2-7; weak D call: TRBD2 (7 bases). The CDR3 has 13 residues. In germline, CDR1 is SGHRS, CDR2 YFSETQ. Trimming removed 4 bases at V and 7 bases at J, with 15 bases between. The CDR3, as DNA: TGCGCCAGCAGCGGGGGGGCAGAAGGGGAGCAGTACTTC. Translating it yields CASSGGAEGEQYF.

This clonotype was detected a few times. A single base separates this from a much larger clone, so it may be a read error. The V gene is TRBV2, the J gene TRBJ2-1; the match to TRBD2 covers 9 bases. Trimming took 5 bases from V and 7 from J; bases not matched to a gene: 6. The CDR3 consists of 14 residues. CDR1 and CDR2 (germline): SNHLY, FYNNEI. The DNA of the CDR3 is TGTGCCAGCAGTCGCAGGACTAGCGCTAATGAGCAGTTCTTC. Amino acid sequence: CASSRRTSANEQFF.

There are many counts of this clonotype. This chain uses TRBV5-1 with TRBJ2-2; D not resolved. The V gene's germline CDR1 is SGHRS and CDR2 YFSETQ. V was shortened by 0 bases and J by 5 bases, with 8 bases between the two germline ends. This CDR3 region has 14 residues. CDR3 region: CASSLAAVTGELFF. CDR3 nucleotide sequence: TGCGCCAGCAGCTTGGCGGCGGTTACCGGGGAGCTGTTTTTT.

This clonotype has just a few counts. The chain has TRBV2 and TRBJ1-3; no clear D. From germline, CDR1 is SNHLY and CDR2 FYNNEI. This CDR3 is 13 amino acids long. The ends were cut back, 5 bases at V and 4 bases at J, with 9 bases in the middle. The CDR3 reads CASSFSRGNTIYF. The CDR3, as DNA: TGTGCCAGCAGTTTTTCAAGAGGAAACACCATATATTTT.

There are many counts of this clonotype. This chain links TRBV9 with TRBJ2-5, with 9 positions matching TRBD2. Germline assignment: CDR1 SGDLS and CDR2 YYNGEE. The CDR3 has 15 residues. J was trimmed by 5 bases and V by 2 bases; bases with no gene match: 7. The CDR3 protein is CASSVQAGGLETQYF. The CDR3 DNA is TGTGCCAGCAGCGTCCAGGCGGGGGGGCTCGAGACCCAGTACTTC.

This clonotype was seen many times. CDR3 nucleotide sequence: TGCAGTGCTAGAAAAGGGGGCATTACTGAAGCTTTCTTT. Its translation: CSARKGGITEAFF. The J gene is TRBJ1-1, the V gene TRBV20-1, with 7 nucleotides matching TRBD1. CDR1 and CDR2 from the germline V gene are DFQATT and SNEGSKA (reference sequence). Germline trimming cut 2 bases from V and 5 bases from J; bases unmatched to any gene: 5. This CDR3 comprises 13 residues.

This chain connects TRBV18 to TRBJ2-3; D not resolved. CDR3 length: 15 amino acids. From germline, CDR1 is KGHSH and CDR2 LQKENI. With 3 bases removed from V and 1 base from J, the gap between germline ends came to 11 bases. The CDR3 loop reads CASSPQRLGTDTQYF. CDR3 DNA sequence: TGTGCCAGCTCACCTCAAAGACTGGGCACAGATACGCAGTATTTT.